Sequencing of this TCR beta chain was carried out in a study of glioma-infiltrating T cells. The iRepertoire nested amplicon-rescue multiplex PCR amplified TCR alpha and beta CDR3s from RNA. Input was roughly 100-450 ng of tissue mRNA or PBMC total RNA. From the multiplex PCR reads, TCRdb called clonotypes with MiXCR, one entry per CDR3 protein. Seen here are some 90,000 distinct CDR3 sequences, roughly 40% observed once, and the top ten hold approximately 38%. CDR3 length: 11 residues. Germline loops: CDR1 MNHNS, CDR2 SASEGT. The V end lost 6 bases, the J end lost 4 bases, and 7 bases lay between the germline ends.

V is TRBV6-1 and J is TRBJ2-7; D is unclear. Sequenced material: glioma tissue, nonneoplastic brain tissue, or PBMCs (not recorded which). This receptor was identified in a human donor with low-grade glioma or glioblastoma, undergoing nonglioma brain surgery, or in good health (not recorded which). CDR3 residues: CASRYSYEQYF. CDR3 nucleotide sequence: TGTGCCAGCAGATACAGTTACGAGCAGTACTTC.